Below, one T cell receptor (beta chain) is given with its context. Its specificity is unknown. Trimming removed 0 bases at V and 15 bases at J, with 18 bases between. Germline V gene data show CDR1 as GTSNPN and CDR2 as SVGIG (reference sequence). This CDR3 comprises 13 residues. The data are from a study of PD-1 blockade in classical Hodgkin lymphoma. As for the study in general: Patients received nivolumab 3 mg/kg intravenously every 2 weeks. Study-wide findings and caveats: The authors have not defined what causes the repertoire differences, possibly disease activity or prior therapy. TCR diversity at baseline was reported to be reduced in newly diagnosed patients relative to healthy donors.

All patients experienced relapse after autologous stem cell transplantation, and brentuximab vedotin exposure was variable. Complete response, partial response or progressive disease made up the best responses. Only in-frame clones appear in the TCRdb table, and some are missing; sequencing was by immunoSEQ multiplex PCR. There are under 60,000 clones in the sample; around 78% occur only once, and about 15% lies in the top ten. The gene calls are TRBV30 and TRBJ2-1; the D is unclear. Sequenced here: peripheral blood mononuclear cells (PBMCs), sampled before the second cycle of nivolumab. This TCR was sampled from a human donor with classical Hodgkin lymphoma. The CDR3 DNA reads as TGTGCCTGGAGTGTACAAAGTTTGCGATGGCCGTTCTTC. It yields the protein CAWSVQSLRWPFF. Looking up the rest from reference TRBV30 and TRBJ2-1 gives the full variable domain: SQTIHQWPATLVQPVGSPLSLECTVEGTSNPNLYWYRQAAGRGLQLLFYSVGIGQISSEVPQNLSASRPQDRQFILSSKKLLLSDSGFYLCAWSVQSLRWPFFGPGTRLTVL.